A single T cell receptor beta chain is shown here with its context. Its antigen is undetermined. The sample comes from a study of T cell responses to AZD1222 COVID-19 vaccine. Study-level findings and limits: Researchers took repertoire samples only after the peak T cell response had come. Of the AZD1222 recipients, only 5 or 6 were seropositive at baseline. Spike was spanned by vaccine-associated CD4 TCRs, which were dominant at 160-218 and 743-854. The breadth and depth of Spike-specific TCRs increased once two AZD1222 doses had been given.

TCRdb keeps only in-frame clones here, not all; method: immunoSEQ multiplex PCR. The sample's table shows 150,000 or so clones. Germline V gene data show CDR1 as GTSNPN and CDR2 as SVGIG (reference sequence). The CDR3 is 14 amino acids. V lost 1 base to trimming and J lost 5 bases, with 15 bases between them. The receptor comes from an adult in good health. V is TRBV30 and J is TRBJ2-7; D gene uncertain. Sequencing was carried out using peripheral blood. In DNA form, the CDR3 reads TGTGCCTGGAGTGGTAGCCCCATAGGTGACGAGCAGTACTTC. Its protein product is CAWSGSPIGDEQYF.